Shown below are 4 T cell receptor beta chains from a single sample sequenced in a study of shared clonotypes between healthy human individuals. The repertoire was sequenced with immunoSEQ multiplex PCR; TCRdb's copy has only in-frame clones and lacks some. Altogether about 480,000 clones are present, 79% being singletons, with the ten largest covering 10% to 15%. The sequenced sample consisted of PBMCs. The receptor source for this set is a woman between 40 and 55 years old in good health. Some clones in this sample may be carry-over from other donors' samples.

Written as DNA, the CDR3 is TGTGCCAGCAGCTCCAGGTTTCAGCCCCAGCATTTT. Protein: CASSSRFQPQHF. This rearrangement joins TRBV5-8 to TRBJ1-5; D is undetermined. Trimming removed 3 bases at V and 6 bases at J, with 7 bases between. Per the germline V gene, CDR1 is SGHTS and CDR2 is YDEGEE. CDR3 length: 12 residues.

V usage is TRBV6-5 and J usage is TRBJ2-2; no clear D. V was shortened by 7 bases and J by 5 bases, with 17 bases between the two germline ends. The CDR3 length is 15 residues. Per germline, CDR1 MNHEY and CDR2 SVGAGI. CDR3 in amino acids: CASIPRGDRTGELFF. The CDR3 DNA reads TGTGCCAGCATACCCCGCGGAGATAGGACCGGGGAGCTGTTTTTT.

In its sample, this clone was seen once. V gene TRBV11-3 combines with J gene TRBJ1-1; 7 bases are shared with TRBD1. Germline V lookup: CDR1 SGHNT, CDR2 YENEEA. The CDR3 is 15 residues long. The V segment lost 9 bases and the J segment 3 bases; nucleotides outside the gene matches: 13. Here the CDR3 reads CARNNRGGLDTEAFF. CDR3 nucleotide sequence: TGTGCCAGAAACAACAGGGGCGGTTTGGACACTGAAGCTTTCTTT.

The chain uses TRBV5-4 and TRBJ2-1; D might be TRBD1 (6 bases). Per germline, CDR1 SGHNT and CDR2 YYREEE (reference sequence). The V gene lost 4 bases and the J gene lost 0 bases, with 11 bases spanning the gap. The CDR3 has 15 amino acids. CDR3 loop: CASSPGQSSYNEQFF. The CDR3, as DNA: TGTGCCAGCAGCCCAGGACAGAGCTCCTACAATGAGCAGTTCTTC. Full variable domain (missing parts from reference TRBV5-4 and TRBJ2-1): ETGVTQSPTHLIKTRGQQVTLRCSSQSGHNTVSWYQQALGQGPQFIFQYYREEENGRGNFPPRFSGLQFPNYSSELNVNALELDDSALYLCASSPGQSSYNEQFFGPGTRLTVL.